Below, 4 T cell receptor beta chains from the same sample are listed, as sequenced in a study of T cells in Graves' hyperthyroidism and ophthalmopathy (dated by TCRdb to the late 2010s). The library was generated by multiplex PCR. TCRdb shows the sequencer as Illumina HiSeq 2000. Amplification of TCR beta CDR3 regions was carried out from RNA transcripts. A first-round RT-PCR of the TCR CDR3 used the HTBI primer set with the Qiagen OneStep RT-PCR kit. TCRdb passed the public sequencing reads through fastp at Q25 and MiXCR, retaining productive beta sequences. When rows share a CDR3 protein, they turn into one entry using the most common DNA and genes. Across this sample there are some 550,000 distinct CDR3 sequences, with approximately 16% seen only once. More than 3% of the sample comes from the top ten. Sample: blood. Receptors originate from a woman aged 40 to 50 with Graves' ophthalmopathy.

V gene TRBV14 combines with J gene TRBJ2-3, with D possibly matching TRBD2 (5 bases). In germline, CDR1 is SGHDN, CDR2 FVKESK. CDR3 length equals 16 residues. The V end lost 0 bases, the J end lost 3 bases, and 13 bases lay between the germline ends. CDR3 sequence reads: CASSQEWRVTTDTQYF. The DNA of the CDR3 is TGTGCCAGCAGCCAAGAATGGCGGGTGACGACAGATACGCAGTATTTT. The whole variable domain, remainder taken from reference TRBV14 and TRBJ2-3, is EAGVTQFPSHSVIEKGQTVTLRCDPISGHDNLYWYRRVMGKEIKFLLHFVKESKQDESGMPNNRFLAERTGGTYSTLKVQPAELEDSGVYFCASSQEWRVTTDTQYFGPGTRLTVL.

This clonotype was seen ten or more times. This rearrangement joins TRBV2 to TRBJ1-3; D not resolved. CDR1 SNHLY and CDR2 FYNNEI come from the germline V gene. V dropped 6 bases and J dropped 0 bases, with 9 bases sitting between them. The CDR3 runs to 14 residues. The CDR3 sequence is CASRTQLSGNTIYF. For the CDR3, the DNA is TGTGCCAGCAGAACACAACTCTCTGGAAACACCATATATTTT.

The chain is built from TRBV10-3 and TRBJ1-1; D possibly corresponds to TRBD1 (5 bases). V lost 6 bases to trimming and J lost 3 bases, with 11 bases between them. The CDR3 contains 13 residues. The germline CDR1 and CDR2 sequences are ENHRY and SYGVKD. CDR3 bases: TGTGCCATCAGATCGGGGGGGGACACTGAAGCTTTCTTT. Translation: CAIRSGGDTEAFF.

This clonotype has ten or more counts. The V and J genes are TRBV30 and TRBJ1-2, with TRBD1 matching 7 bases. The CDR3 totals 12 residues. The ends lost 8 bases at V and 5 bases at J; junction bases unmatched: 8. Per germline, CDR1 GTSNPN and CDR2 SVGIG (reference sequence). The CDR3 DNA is TGTGCCGGAGGGACAGCCCTTTATGGCTACACCTTC. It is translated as CAGGTALYGYTF.